The T cell receptor beta chain under discussion was sequenced for a study of cytotoxic CD8 clonotypes in ibrutinib-treated CLL (dated by TCRdb to the early 2020s). Describing the broader study: The cohort included roughly 15 treatment-naive and eleven to twelve relapsed/refractory patients; around 18 were IGHV unmutated. Partial responses were observed in some 24 patients and complete responses in 2; after a median follow-up of around 64 months, remission was maintained in about 15 patients and progression was observed in around twelve. Response samples were taken after a median of approximately a year on treatment, ranging from about 6 to 40 months. An average of roughly 270,000 productive templates and about 100,000 productive rearrangements was obtained per sample. Longitudinal samples were available for about 30% of the 86 trial participants. Cryopreserved peripheral blood mononuclear cells were obtained prior to treatment, at the time of response, and at either disease progression or sustained remission. Every remission and progressive disease sample was obtained while ibrutinib was still being received by the patients.

The meaning of the sample's time point label: 20 to 25 months on ibrutinib. For TCR beta library preparation, roughly 2.2 micrograms of genomic DNA were isolated from cryopreserved PBMCs. High-throughput TCR beta sequencing was performed on longitudinal blood samples from CLL patients receiving ibrutinib monotherapy. The patients took part in an open-label, single-center phase 2 trial of ibrutinib monotherapy. The germline V gene encodes CDR1 MNHNY and CDR2 SVGAGI (reference sequence). There are 12 amino acids in the CDR3, from cysteine to phenylalanine inclusive. Only CDR3 DNA remains: 36 bases, in frame from the first base. On the study overall, not on this receptor specifically: Sustained-remission and progressing patients did not have matched sampling times, and lymph node repertoires were not examined. Baseline clonality exceeded that of age-matched healthy donors and correlated strongly with circulating CD8+ T-cell counts. Public clonotypes were rare and either contracted or stayed stable during treatment, and the rise in clonality at ibrutinib response reflected the expansion of private clonotypes. At ibrutinib response clonality went up, during sustained remission it held steady, and at progression it dropped back toward baseline.

A MiSeq instrument was used for deep resolution sequencing, which targeted depths ranging from 1 in 1 million up to 1 in 200,000 T cells, with coverage averaging 10x for each clonotype. TCR beta libraries were generated with the immunoSEQ hsTCRB Kit. Per the original workflow: Data were analyzed with ImmunoSEQ Data Assistant and ImmunoSEQ Analyzer, with V, D and J genes assigned per IMGT definitions. Clonality, which ranges from 0 to 1, was calculated as one minus the normalized Shannon entropy of productive rearrangement frequencies. Only overrepresented clonotypes making up at least 0.05% of each patient's repertoire were included in the public clonotype analysis. Thirteen age-matched healthy donor repertoires from immuneACCESS were used as controls for clonality. Here the immuneACCESS table is served through TCRdb, limited to in-frame sequences with V and J called. Missing clones are a known gap in these copies; in checked studies unresolved V genes cover under half, and the rest lacks a known reason. Clone size and the V and J calls come from that table; the DNA yielded D and trimming. This sample is represented by about 200,000 clones; approximately 72% of them were singletons. The top ten constitute 10% to 15% of the sample.

In the case of this clone: Its antigen has not been determined. An end of the junction differs from the germline gene, which may be a read error. Other DNA variants within this sample encode the same CDR3.

The chain is assembled from TRBV6-6 and TRBJ1-3, with no reliable assignment of the D segment. Material: PBMCs, obtained after 24 months of ibrutinib treatment. The sequence was collected from a human donor with chronic lymphocytic leukemia. The CDR3 region: CASSYSGNTIYF. The sequence in DNA is TGTGCCAGCAGCTACTCTGGAAACACCATATATTTT.